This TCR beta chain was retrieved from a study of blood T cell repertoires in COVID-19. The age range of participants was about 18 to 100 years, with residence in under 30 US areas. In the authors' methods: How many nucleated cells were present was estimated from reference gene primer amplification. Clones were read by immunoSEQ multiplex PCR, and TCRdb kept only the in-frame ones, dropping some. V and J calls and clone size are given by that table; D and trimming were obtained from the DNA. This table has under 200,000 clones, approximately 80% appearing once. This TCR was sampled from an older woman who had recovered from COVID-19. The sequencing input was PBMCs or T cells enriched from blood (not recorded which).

Here the CDR3 DNA reads TGTGCCAGCAGTGAACTGGGCCAGGGGGGCGCGTTCTTC. Translating it yields CASSELGQGGAFF. The chain combines TRBV2 with TRBJ2-1, with D maybe TRBD1 (7 bases). Between the trimmed V and J ends, which lost 2 bases and 15 bases, there was a span of 17 bases. Germline CDR1 reads SNHLY; CDR2 reads FYNNEI. The CDR3 consists of 13 residues.